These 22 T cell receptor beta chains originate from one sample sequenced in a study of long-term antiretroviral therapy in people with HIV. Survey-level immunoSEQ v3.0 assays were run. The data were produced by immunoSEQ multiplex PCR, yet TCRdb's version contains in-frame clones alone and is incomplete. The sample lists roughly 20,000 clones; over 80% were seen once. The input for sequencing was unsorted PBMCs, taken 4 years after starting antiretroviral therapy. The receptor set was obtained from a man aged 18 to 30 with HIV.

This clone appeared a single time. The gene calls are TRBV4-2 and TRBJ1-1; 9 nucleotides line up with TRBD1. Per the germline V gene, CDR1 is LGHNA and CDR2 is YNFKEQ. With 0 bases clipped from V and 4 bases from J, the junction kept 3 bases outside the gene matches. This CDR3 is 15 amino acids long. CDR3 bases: TGTGCCAGCAGCCAAGATACAGGGGGCGGCACTGAAGCTTTCTTT. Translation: CASSQDTGGGTEAFF.

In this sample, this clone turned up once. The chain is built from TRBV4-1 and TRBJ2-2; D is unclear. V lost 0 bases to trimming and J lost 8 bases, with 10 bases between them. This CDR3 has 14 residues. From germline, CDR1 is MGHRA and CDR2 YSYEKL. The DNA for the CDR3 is TGCGCCAGCAGCCAAGATAGGGTGGTTGGGGAGCTGTTTTTT. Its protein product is CASSQDRVVGELFF.

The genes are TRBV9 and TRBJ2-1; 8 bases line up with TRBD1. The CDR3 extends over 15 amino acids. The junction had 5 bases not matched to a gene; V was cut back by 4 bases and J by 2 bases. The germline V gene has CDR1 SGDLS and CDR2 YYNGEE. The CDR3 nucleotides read TGTGCCAGCAGCTCCCGGACAGGGCCCTACAATGAGCAGTTCTTC. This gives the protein CASSSRTGPYNEQFF.

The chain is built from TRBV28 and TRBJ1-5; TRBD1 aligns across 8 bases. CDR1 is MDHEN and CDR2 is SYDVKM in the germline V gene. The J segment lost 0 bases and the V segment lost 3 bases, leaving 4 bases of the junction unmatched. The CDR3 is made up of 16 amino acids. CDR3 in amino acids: CASSFQGANSNQPQHF. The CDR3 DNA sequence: TGTGCCAGCAGTTTTCAGGGGGCTAATAGCAATCAGCCCCAGCATTTT.

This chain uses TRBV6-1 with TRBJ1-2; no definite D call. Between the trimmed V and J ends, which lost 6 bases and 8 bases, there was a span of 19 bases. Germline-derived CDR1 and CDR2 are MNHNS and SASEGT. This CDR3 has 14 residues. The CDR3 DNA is TGTGCCAGCAGGGTACTTGACAACGATGGGGGCTACACCTTC. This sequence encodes CASRVLDNDGGYTF.

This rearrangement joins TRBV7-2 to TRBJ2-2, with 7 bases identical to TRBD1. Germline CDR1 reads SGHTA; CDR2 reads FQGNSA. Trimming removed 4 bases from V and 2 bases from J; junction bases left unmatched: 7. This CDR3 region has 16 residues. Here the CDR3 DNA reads TGTGCCAGCAGCTCTTTTAGACAGGGTAACACCGGGGAGCTGTTTTTT. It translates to CASSSFRQGNTGELFF.

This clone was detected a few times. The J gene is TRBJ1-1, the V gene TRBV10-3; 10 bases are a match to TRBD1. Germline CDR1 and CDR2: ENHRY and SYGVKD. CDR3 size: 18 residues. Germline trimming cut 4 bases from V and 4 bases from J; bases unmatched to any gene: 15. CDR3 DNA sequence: TGTGCCATCAGTGGGACAGGGGGTACGGGGTCGGTGGGCACTGAAGCTTTCTTT. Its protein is CAISGTGGTGSVGTEAFF.

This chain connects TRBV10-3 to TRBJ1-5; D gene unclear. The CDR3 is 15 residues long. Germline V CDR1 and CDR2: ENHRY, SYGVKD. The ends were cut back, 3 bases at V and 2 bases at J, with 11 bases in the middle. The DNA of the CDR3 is TGTGCCATCAGTGACCCGGAAGGGCGCAATCAGCCCCAGCATTTT. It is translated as CAISDPEGRNQPQHF.

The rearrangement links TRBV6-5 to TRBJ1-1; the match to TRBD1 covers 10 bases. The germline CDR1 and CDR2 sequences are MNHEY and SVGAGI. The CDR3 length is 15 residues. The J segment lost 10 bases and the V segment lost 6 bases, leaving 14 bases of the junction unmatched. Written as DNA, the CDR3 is TGTGCCAGCAGCCCACAGACAGGGGGCGGGATATCAGCTTTCTTT. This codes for CASSPQTGGGISAFF.

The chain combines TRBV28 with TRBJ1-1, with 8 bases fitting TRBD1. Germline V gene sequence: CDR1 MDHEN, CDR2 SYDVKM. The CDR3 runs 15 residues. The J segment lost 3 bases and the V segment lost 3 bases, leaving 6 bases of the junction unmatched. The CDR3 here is CASSFFNRGDTEAFF. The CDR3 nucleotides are TGTGCCAGCAGTTTCTTCAACAGGGGGGACACTGAAGCTTTCTTT.

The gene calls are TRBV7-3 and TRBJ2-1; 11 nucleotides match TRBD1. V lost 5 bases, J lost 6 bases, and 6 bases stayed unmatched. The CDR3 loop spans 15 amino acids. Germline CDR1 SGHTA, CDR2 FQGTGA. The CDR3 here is CASSPGTGGSNEQFF. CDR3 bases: TGTGCCAGCAGCCCCGGGACAGGGGGGTCCAATGAGCAGTTCTTC.

CDR3 protein: CASSLDDVGATEAFF. DNA of the CDR3: TGTGCCAGCAGCTTGGACGACGTAGGCGCCACTGAAGCTTTCTTT. The rearrangement uses TRBV5-8 and TRBJ1-1; D call uncertain. CDR3 length: 15 amino acids. V lost 0 bases and J lost 4, with 13 bases in between. In germline, CDR1 is SGHTS, CDR2 YDEGEE.

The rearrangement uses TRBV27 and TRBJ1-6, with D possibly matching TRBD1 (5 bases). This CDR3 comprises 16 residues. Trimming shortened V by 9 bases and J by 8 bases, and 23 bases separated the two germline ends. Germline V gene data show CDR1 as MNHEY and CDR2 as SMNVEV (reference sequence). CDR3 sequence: CARWRQSGDFDSPLHF. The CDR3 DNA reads TGTGCCAGATGGAGACAGTCGGGGGACTTTGATTCACCCCTCCACTTT.

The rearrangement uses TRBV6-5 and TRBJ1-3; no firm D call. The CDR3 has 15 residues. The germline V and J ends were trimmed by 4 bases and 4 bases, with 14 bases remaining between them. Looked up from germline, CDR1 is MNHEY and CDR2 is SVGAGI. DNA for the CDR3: TGTGCCAGCAGTTTGGTCGGCAGAAGAGGAAACACCATATATTTT. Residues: CASSLVGRRGNTIYF.

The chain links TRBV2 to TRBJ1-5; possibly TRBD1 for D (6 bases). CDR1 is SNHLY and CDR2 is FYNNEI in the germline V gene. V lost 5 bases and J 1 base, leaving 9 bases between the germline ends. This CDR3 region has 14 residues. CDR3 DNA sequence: TGTGCCAGCAGTCAAGGACAGAGCAATCAGCCCCAGCATTTT. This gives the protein CASSQGQSNQPQHF.

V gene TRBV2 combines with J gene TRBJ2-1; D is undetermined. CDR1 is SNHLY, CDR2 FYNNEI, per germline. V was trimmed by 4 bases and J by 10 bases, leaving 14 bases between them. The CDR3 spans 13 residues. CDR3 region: CASSVGVRYEQFF. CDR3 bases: TGTGCCAGCAGTGTGGGTGTCAGGTACGAGCAGTTCTTC.

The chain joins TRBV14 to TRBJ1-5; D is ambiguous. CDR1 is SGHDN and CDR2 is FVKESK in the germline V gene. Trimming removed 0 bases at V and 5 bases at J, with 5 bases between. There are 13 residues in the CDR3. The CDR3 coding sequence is TGTGCCAGCAGCCAAGATCTTGATCAGCCCCAGCATTTT. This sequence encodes CASSQDLDQPQHF.

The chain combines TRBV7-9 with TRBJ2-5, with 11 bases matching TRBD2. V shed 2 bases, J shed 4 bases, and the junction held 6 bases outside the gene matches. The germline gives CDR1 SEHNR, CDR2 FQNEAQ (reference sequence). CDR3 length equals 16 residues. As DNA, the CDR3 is TGTGCCAGCAGCTTAAGATGGCTAGCGGGGGGAGAGACCCAGTACTTC. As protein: CASSLRWLAGGETQYF.

In nucleotides, the CDR3 is TGTGCCAGCCCCCCCCCAGCGACTAGCGGGGGGACGCCCAATGAGCAGTTCTTC. Protein product: CASPPPATSGGTPNEQFF. The V gene is TRBV28, the J gene TRBJ2-1, with TRBD2 matching 13 bases. J was trimmed by 6 bases and V by 8 bases; bases with no gene match: 16. CDR3 size: 18 residues. Germline V lookup: CDR1 MDHEN, CDR2 SYDVKM.

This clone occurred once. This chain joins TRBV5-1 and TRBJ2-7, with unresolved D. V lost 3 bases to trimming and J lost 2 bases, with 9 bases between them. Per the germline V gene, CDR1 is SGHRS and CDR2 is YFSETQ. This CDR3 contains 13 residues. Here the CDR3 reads CASSWPGAYEQYF. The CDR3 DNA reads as TGCGCCAGCAGCTGGCCGGGTGCCTACGAGCAGTACTTC.

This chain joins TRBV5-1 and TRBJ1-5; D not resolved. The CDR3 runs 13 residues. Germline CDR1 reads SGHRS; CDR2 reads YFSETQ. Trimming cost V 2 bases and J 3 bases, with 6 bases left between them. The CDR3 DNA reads TGCGCCAGCAGCTTACGTGTCAATCAGCCCCAGCATTTT. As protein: CASSLRVNQPQHF. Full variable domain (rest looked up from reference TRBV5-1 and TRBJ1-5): KAGVTQTPRYLIKTRGQQVTLSCSPISGHRSVSWYQQTPGQGLQFLFEYFSETQRNKGNFPGRFSGRQFSNSRSEMNVSTLELGDSALYLCASSLRVNQPQHFGDGTRLSIL.

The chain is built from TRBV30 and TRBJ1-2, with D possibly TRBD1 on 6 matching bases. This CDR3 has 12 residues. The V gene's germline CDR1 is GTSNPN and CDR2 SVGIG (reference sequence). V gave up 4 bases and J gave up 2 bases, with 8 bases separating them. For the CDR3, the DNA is TGTGCCTGGACCAGGGGCAACTATGGCTACACCTTC. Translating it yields CAWTRGNYGYTF.